A selection of T cell receptor beta chains follows, all from one sample in a study of control samples from healthy donors and cancer patients. The protocol was immunoSEQ multiplex PCR, while the TCRdb copy is restricted to in-frame clones and leaves out a portion. The table records roughly 120,000 clones, more than 85% of them present only once. Material: blood. Every receptor here comes from a man aged 25 to 45 in good health. The CDR3 runs from the conserved cysteine through the conserved F or W. D genes are given only for firm matches. Some rows mark clone size as missing; the rest say once, few, many or name a class of expanded clone.

V gene	D gene	clone size	J gene	CDR3 DNA	CDR3 protein
TRBV30	-	-	TRBJ1-4	TGTGCCTGGAGTGTACTCTTGTGGGATTATAATGAAAAACTGTTTTTT	CAWSVLLWDYNEKLFF
TRBV28	-	-	TRBJ1-2	TGTGCCAGCAGCCGTAATTATAATGGCTACACCTTC	CASSRNYNGYTF
TRBV24-1	-	-	TRBJ1-2	TGTGCCACCAGTTCCTCTCGCGAGTACTATGGCTACACCTTC	CATSSSREYYGYTF
TRBV6-5	-	-	TRBJ1-1	TGTGCCAGCGGCATGGGCTTTGAGTTCCCTGAAGCTTTCTTT	CASGMGFEFPEAFF
TRBV2	-	-	TRBJ1-3	TGTGCCAGCAGTGAGGTCAGGTCGAACTCTGGAAACACCATATATTTT	CASSEVRSNSGNTIYF
TRBV7-5	-	-	TRBJ1-4	TGTGTCAGAAGCCCGAGGGGGACAACTAATGAAAAACTGTTTTTT	CVRSPRGTTNEKLFF
TRBV5-1	-	-	TRBJ2-7	TGCGCCAGCAGCTTGGACCCGGGACTGAGCTCCTACGAGCAGTACTTC	CASSLDPGLSSYEQYF
TRBV12-3/TRBV12-4	-	-	TRBJ2-1	TGTGCCAGCAGTTCCCTAGGAGATGAGCAGTTCTTC	CASSSLGDEQFF
TRBV4-1	-	-	TRBJ1-1	TGCGCCAGCAGCCAAGAGGGGGTTTGGACTGAAGCTTTCTTT	CASSQEGVWTEAFF
TRBV9	-	few	TRBJ1-3	TGTGCCAGCAGCGTAGGGGATGGAAACACCATATATTTT	CASSVGDGNTIYF
TRBV12-5	-	-	TRBJ2-1	TGTGCTAGTGCCCTGGGCCTAGCCGGCCGAGGCGGCTCCTACAATGAGCAGTTCTTC	CASALGLAGRGGSYNEQFF
TRBV6-6	-	-	TRBJ1-2	TGTGCCAGCAGTTACACGCAGGACCCTAACTATGGCTACACCTTC	CASSYTQDPNYGYTF
TRBV5-1	TRBD1	medium-sized	TRBJ2-1	TGCGCCAGTCAAGTTCCAGGGGGATACAATGAGCAGTTCTTC	CASQVPGGYNEQFF
TRBV19	-	-	TRBJ1-5	TGTGCCAGTAGTATAGGGGTAGGGGTCTCGCAGCCCCAGCATTTT	CASSIGVGVSQPQHF
TRBV9	-	-	TRBJ1-4	TGTGCCAGCAGCGTAGAGGGGGGCACTAATGAAAAACTGTTTTTT	CASSVEGGTNEKLFF
TRBV10-2	TRBD2	-	TRBJ2-1	TGCGCCAGCAGACTAGCGGGGGGGAGCGATGAGCAGTTCTTC	CASRLAGGSDEQFF